These T cell receptor beta chains were read from a single sample in a study of cytomegalovirus exposure and HLA in healthy donors. Assay used: immunoSEQ multiplex PCR; TCRdb lists only in-frame clones, some missing. The table records 180,000 or so clones, 70% to 90% of them present only once. Sequenced sample: PBMCs. Receptors were obtained from a woman under 40 in good health and CMV-seronegative. Both conserved end residues are part of each CDR3. The D gene is left open where the match is weak. Only part of the rows carry a size: once, few, many, or a class if the clone is expanded.

TRBV9,-,TRBJ1-3,-,TGTGCCAGCAGCTCCCGGGGGTGGTCTGGAAACACCATATATTTT,CASSSRGWSGNTIYF
TRBV6-6,-,TRBJ2-2,-,TGTGCCAGCAGAACAGGAGTTGGCGGGGAGCTGTTTTTT,CASRTGVGGELFF
TRBV7-9,TRBD1,TRBJ2-7,-,TGTGCCAGCAGCCCGGGGACAGGGGACTACGAGCAGTACTTC,CASSPGTGDYEQYF
TRBV27,-,TRBJ2-5,-,TGTGCCAGCAGTTTATCCCCAACCCCCGGTGCCCAAGAGACCCAGTACTTC,CASSLSPTPGAQETQYF
TRBV28,-,TRBJ1-1,-,TGTGCCAGCAGTTTTAGGGGCACTGAAGCTTTCTTT,CASSFRGTEAFF
TRBV6-1,TRBD1,TRBJ2-3,-,TGTGCCAGCAGTGATCCCAACAGGGGAAACGTTAATACGCAGTATTTT,CASSDPNRGNVNTQYF
TRBV2,-,TRBJ2-3,-,TGTGCCAGCACACGGGACTCAGATACGCAGTATTTT,CASTRDSDTQYF
TRBV7-3,-,TRBJ2-3,-,TGTGCCAGCAGCTTATTGCCTAGCCGAAGCACAGATACGCAGTATTTT,CASSLLPSRSTDTQYF
TRBV28,TRBD1,TRBJ2-7,-,TGTGCCAGCAGAGGACAGGACCTCTCCTACGAGCAGTACTTC,CASRGQDLSYEQYF
TRBV5-6,-,TRBJ2-1,-,TGTGCCAGCAGCTTGGTTCGGCAGGGCAATGAGCAGTTCTTC,CASSLVRQGNEQFF
TRBV5-1,-,TRBJ2-7,-,TGCGCCAGCAGCAGGGACTCACAGGACTCCTACGAGCAGTACTTC,CASSRDSQDSYEQYF
TRBV7-9,TRBD1,TRBJ2-6,-,TGTGCCAGCAGCTTAGGTAGGACAGGATTCTTCCTGACTTTC,CASSLGRTGFFLTF
TRBV11-1,TRBD1,TRBJ1-1,-,TGTGCCAGCGGCCGGGACAGTGACACTGAAGCTTTCTTT,CASGRDSDTEAFF
TRBV7-9,TRBD1,TRBJ1-2,-,TGTGCCAGCAGCCCTCGGGAGGGGGCGCAAAATGGCTACACCTTC,CASSPREGAQNGYTF
TRBV7-9,-,TRBJ1-2,-,TGTGCCAGCAGCGCCTCTTGGGGCGAGGTTGGCTACACCTTC,CASSASWGEVGYTF
TRBV27,-,TRBJ2-6,-,TGTGCCAGCAGTTTTAGTCCGGGACATCCCGCTGGGGCCAACGTCCTGACTTTC,CASSFSPGHPAGANVLTF
TRBV5-4,-,TRBJ1-1,-,TGTGCCAGCAGCCGCCCAGAGGGTCGCACTGAAGCTTTCTTT,CASSRPEGRTEAFF
TRBV10-3,TRBD2,TRBJ2-5,-,TGTGCCATCTGGGACTACCACCAAGAGACCCAGTACTTC,CAIWDYHQETQYF
TRBV9,TRBD2,TRBJ2-7,-,TGTGCCAGCAGCGAGGGACTAGCGGGAGGGCCGATGGTATCCTACGAGCAGTACTTC,CASSEGLAGGPMVSYEQYF
TRBV4-2,TRBD2,TRBJ2-5,-,TGTGCCAGCAGCCCGCAAATTAAGCCACTAGCGGGAGGCGGGGAGACCCAGTACTTC,CASSPQIKPLAGGGETQYF
TRBV28,-,TRBJ2-3,-,TGTGCCAGCAGTCCCTTCGCGACTACGTTTGGGAATACGCAGTATTTT,CASSPFATTFGNTQYF
TRBV11-2,TRBD1,TRBJ2-7,-,TGTGCCAGCAGCTCTTGGGACAGAGAATACGAGCAGTACTTC,CASSSWDREYEQYF
TRBV4-1,-,TRBJ2-1,-,TGCGCCAGCAGCCCGGGGGACAGTCAGGATGAGCAGTTCTTC,CASSPGDSQDEQFF
TRBV5-1,TRBD2,TRBJ2-3,once,TGCGCCAGCAGCTTGGCCGTTCGGGGGGGGAATACGCAGTATTTT,CASSLAVRGGNTQYF
TRBV5-1,TRBD1,TRBJ1-1,-,TGCGCCAGCAGCTTGGGACAGGGGGCGAAGGGCACTGAAGCTTTCTTT,CASSLGQGAKGTEAFF
TRBV28,-,TRBJ2-7,-,TGTGCCAGCAGTAGTTTAACAGCCGAGCAGTACTTC,CASSSLTAEQYF
TRBV6-1,-,TRBJ1-1,-,TGTGCCAGCATGGTGACATTCGAAGCTTTCTTT,CASMVTFEAFF
TRBV11-3,TRBD1,TRBJ2-2,few,TGTGCCAGCAGCACCGGGACAGGGCCTTTTCAGTTGTTTTTT,CASSTGTGPFQLFF
TRBV10-1,-,TRBJ2-2,-,TGCGCCAGCAGTGAGCGGAACACCGGGGAGCTGTTTTTT,CASSERNTGELFF
TRBV6-5,-,TRBJ2-2,-,TGTGCCAGCAGCGACGGGTTAGGGCTGTTTTTT,CASSDGLGLFF
TRBV2,TRBD1,TRBJ1-2,-,TGTGCCAGCAGATCTAGGACAGGGAACTATGGCTACACCTTC,CASRSRTGNYGYTF
TRBV29-1,TRBD2,TRBJ2-1,-,TGCAGCGACACACTAGCGGGAGCCGAAAATGAGCAGTTCTTC,CSDTLAGAENEQFF
TRBV28,TRBD1,TRBJ2-3,once,TGTGCCAGCATAGGACAGGGGAGCACAGATACGCAGTATTTT,CASIGQGSTDTQYF
TRBV9,-,TRBJ1-4,-,TGTGCCAGCAGCGTGGGGATCTCTCTGGACTTCGGTGAAAAACTGTTTTTT,CASSVGISLDFGEKLFF
TRBV5-4,-,TRBJ2-3,-,TGTGCCAGCAGCTTGTCCAGCGGTGATTTTGGAGATACGCAGTATTTT,CASSLSSGDFGDTQYF
TRBV5-1,-,TRBJ2-1,-,TGCGCCAGCAGCTTGAGGTTTTATAGCGAGGCGATGGACAATGAGCAGTTCTTC,CASSLRFYSEAMDNEQFF